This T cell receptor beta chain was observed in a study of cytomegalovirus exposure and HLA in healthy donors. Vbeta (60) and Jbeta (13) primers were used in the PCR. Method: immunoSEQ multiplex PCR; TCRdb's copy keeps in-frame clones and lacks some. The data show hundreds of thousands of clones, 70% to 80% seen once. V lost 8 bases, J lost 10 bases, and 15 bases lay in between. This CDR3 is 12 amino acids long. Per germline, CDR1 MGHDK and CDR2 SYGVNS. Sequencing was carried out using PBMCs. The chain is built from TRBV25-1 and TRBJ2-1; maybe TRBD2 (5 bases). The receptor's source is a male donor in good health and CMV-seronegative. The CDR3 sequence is CASGRGVGEQFF. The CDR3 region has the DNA TGTGCCAGCGGCCGGGGAGTAGGCGAGCAGTTCTTC. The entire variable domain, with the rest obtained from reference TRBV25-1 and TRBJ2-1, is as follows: EADIYQTPRYLVIGTGKKITLECSQTMGHDKMYWYQQDPGMELHLIHYSYGVNSTEKGDLSSESTVSRIRTEHFPLTLESARPSHTSQYLCASGRGVGEQFFGPGTRLTVL.